The clone carrying this TCR beta chain was detected only a few times. The sample originates from a study of identical twins. Template switching added a universal primer site, and cDNA bore unique molecular identifiers. TCRdb re-called the 5' RACE reads through MiXCR, storing one row per CDR3 protein. The sample yields some 900,000 distinct CDR3 sequences, roughly an eighth seen once. Another study also made use of these data, one on yellow fever vaccine responses in identical twins.

Sequenced sample: PBMCs. This receptor was identified in a woman aged 18-30 years in good health.

The chain's CDR3 is CASRQGQPNTGELFF. CDR3 nucleotide sequence: TGCGCCAGCAGGCAGGGACAGCCGAACACCGGGGAGCTGTTTTTT. The chain carries TRBV5-1 and TRBJ2-2; TRBD1 aligns across 7 bases. CDR1 SGHRS and CDR2 YFSETQ come from the germline V gene. Trimming removed 5 bases from V and 0 bases from J; junction bases left unmatched: 4. The CDR3 covers 15 residues.